This T cell receptor beta chain originates from a study of CD8+ T cells in alopecia areata (dated by TCRdb to 2016 to 2018). A note on the overall study: Treated patients were enrolled in an open-label pilot trial of oral tofacitinib at 5 to 10 mg twice daily for moderate-to-severe alopecia areata. Scalp clonality was compared across normal scalp (n=4), patchy alopecia areata scalp (n=8), and alopecia totalis/universalis scalp (n=8). On the human side, TCRbeta sequencing was run on scalp tissue and on sorted CD4+ and CD8+ peripheral blood T cells from healthy controls and from alopecia areata patients with either patchy or totalis/universalis disease. Amplification of TCRbeta CDR3 regions was done by immunoSEQ multiplex PCR using 35 Vbeta forward primers and 13 Jbeta reverse primers. Tofacitinib-treated patients had biopsies at baseline and at 4 and 24 weeks of treatment, with a later scalp biopsy in several patients. RNA came from the PAXgene miRNA kit for fixed scalp, the miRNeasy kit for PBMCs, and the RNeasy kit for mouse skin. The study used high-throughput TCRbeta sequencing to examine T cell clonal expansion in alopecia areata, in both the C3H/HeJ mouse model and human patients. Tofacitinib was administered for 6 to 18 months, and 6 months of follow-up off drug were then conducted to assess delayed response and recurrence. The study at large found these results: Higher clonality and more expanded CD8+ clones were observed in lesional scalp than in normal scalp, particularly in alopecia totalis/universalis, a finding suggestive of antigenic drive. Compared with mice, TCR sequences shared between patients were less clear, possibly partly because of HLA diversity across the patient population. Resident alphabeta T cells in normal human skin are also sequenced, complicating scalp TCR repertoire analysis, unlike mouse skin dominated by gammadelta T cells.

Trimming removed 6 bases from V and 2 bases from J, leaving 2 bases between the germline ends. For CDR1 and CDR2, the germline V gene lists SNHLY and FYNNEI. From the cysteine through the phenylalanine, the CDR3 covers 10 amino acids. The only DNA kept is the CDR3, 30 bases in frame from the first base. Lesional scalp punch biopsies and peripheral blood were obtained from alopecia areata patients. PBMCs were isolated by density centrifugation and stained for CD3, CD4 and CD8, and CD4+ and CD8+ T cells were sorted on a FACSAria. Points on this clone: Its cognate antigen has yet to be identified. Within one base of it there is no much larger clone, and no base qualities were kept.

The library was made by the immunoSEQ multiplex PCR assay. RNA was extracted from all samples and reverse transcribed into cDNA as template for TCR sequencing. SuperScript III was used to make first-strand cDNA, primed with a 2:1 mix of oligo-dT and random hexamers. A synthetic immune receptor repertoire was used to assess amplification bias, and residual bias was removed computationally. The authors' pipeline ran thus. After raw reads were preprocessed to remove errors, the CDR3 was defined following IMGT conventions as running from the conserved cysteine to phenylalanine. Clonality was computed as 1 minus the Shannon entropy, with the entropy normalized by log2 of the number of productive unique TCRs. Whether each scalp clone was CD4 or CD8 was inferred by checking scalp TCRbeta sequences against the CD4 and CD8 repertoires from sorted blood. The immuneACCESS repertoire file appears here via TCRdb, limited to in-frame rearrangements. These files lack a portion of the clones; in checked studies, under half of the deficit traces to unresolved V genes, and the cause of the others is not known. V, J and clone size derive from that table, while D and trimming were established from the DNA sequence. This sample is represented by about 150,000 clones; roughly 50% of them were singletons. The ten most abundant clones make up about 6.8% of the sample.

Sequences were obtained from CD4+ T cells sorted from blood. The sequence is built from TRBV2 and TRBJ2-7; the D gene remains uncertain. The clonotype was recovered from a human donor with alopecia areata. This receptor has the CDR3 CASRAYEQYF. The DNA sequence reads TGTGCCAGCAGAGCCTACGAGCAGTACTTC.